The 9 T cell receptor beta chains in this list originate from one sample, sequenced in a study of human T cells and chemical hapten exposure. The sample's time point: patch test 2, 6 weeks after DPC sensitization. Regarding treatment: therapeutic diphenylcyclopropenone sensitization with weekly scalp DPC. MiXCR, applied by TCRdb to the RACE reads, yields one record per CDR3 protein. The data contain approximately 100,000 distinct CDR3 sequences, less than 10% of them singletons. The sequencing here drew on whole blood, taken in connection with sensitization to the hapten diphenylcyclopropenone (DPC). The receptors derive from a woman aged 40 to 50 with alopecia areata. Some clones in this sample may be carry-over from other donors' samples.

The J gene is TRBJ2-7, the V gene TRBV12-3 or TRBV12-4; no clear D. Trimming shortened V by 5 bases and J by 0 bases, and 11 bases separated the two germline ends. The CDR3 runs to 14 residues. CDR3 in amino acids: CASSPDSNSYEQYF. In nucleotides, the CDR3 is TGTGCCAGCAGTCCAGACTCGAACTCCTACGAGCAGTACTTC.

For this clonotype: A read error may produce the germline difference seen at one junction end. This chain uses TRBV13 with TRBJ1-1; D unresolved. The CDR3 contains 13 residues. Germline CDR1 is PRHDT and CDR2 is FYEKMQ (reference sequence). CDR3 sequence: CACSFLYSPEAFF. The CDR3 bases are TGTGCCTGCAGTTTCCTATACAGCCCTGAAGCTTTCTTT.

The table lists this clonotype with many counts. The chain employs TRBV7-2 and TRBJ1-2; TRBD1 matches at 8 bases. Germline V gives CDR1 SGHTA, CDR2 FQGNSA. The trim removed 0 bases at V and 4 bases at J, leaving 10 bases unmatched. The CDR3 is 17 amino acids. CDR3 DNA: TGTGCCAGCAGCTTAGCTGGGGACAGGCACAGTCTCTATGGCTACACCTTC. Its translation is CASSLAGDRHSLYGYTF.

This clonotype was found many times. This chain connects TRBV11-2 to TRBJ2-7; D remains unclear. The germline V gene encodes CDR1 SGHAT and CDR2 FQNNGV. Trimming pared 5 bases from V and 11 bases from J, leaving 19 bases between. CDR3 size: 13 residues. CDR3 DNA: TGTGCCAGCAGCGTAACCACTCCCGGCTTGGAGTACTTC. This sequence encodes CASSVTTPGLEYF.

The chain links TRBV20-1 to TRBJ1-4; D is unclear. V gave up 5 bases and J gave up 10 bases, with 14 bases separating them. Germline V CDR1 and CDR2: DFQATT, SNEGSKA (reference sequence). This CDR3 contains 12 residues. The CDR3 bases are TGCAGTGCTTTAAACGGGGTTGGAAAACTGTTTTTT. It specifies CSALNGVGKLFF.

The V gene is TRBV7-6, the J gene TRBJ2-2; tentatively, D is TRBD2 (6 bases). In germline, CDR1 is SGHVS, CDR2 FNYEAQ. This CDR3 has 15 residues. Trimming removed 1 base at V and 4 bases at J, with 10 bases between. The CDR3 DNA follows: TGTGCCAGCAGCTTAGAGAGGGACTTCACCGGGGAGCTGTTTTTT. It codes for CASSLERDFTGELFF.

To note about this clonotype: This sequence may be a read error, since a much larger clone differs from it by one base. This chain uses TRBV6-5 with TRBJ1-2; 9 positions match TRBD1. The CDR3 consists of 16 residues. The germline gives CDR1 MNHEY, CDR2 SVGAGI. The DNA for the CDR3 is TGTGCCAGCGGTTACTCCAAGACAGGGGGTGGCTATGGCTACACCTTC. Protein: CASGYSKTGGGYGYTF.

This chain uses TRBV29-1 with TRBJ2-7; no reliable D call. The CDR3 spans 11 residues. V lost 2 bases and J 4 bases, leaving 6 bases between the germline ends. Germline values: CDR1 SQVTM, CDR2 ANQGSEA. The CDR3 spells CSVEQEYEQYF. In DNA form, the CDR3 reads TGCAGCGTTGAACAGGAATACGAGCAGTACTTC.

This clonotype has at least ten counts. The rearrangement links TRBV12-3 or TRBV12-4 to TRBJ1-2; no clear D gene. V shed 5 bases and J shed 3 bases, with 13 bases lying between them. The CDR3 consists of 14 residues. CDR3 coding DNA: TGTGCCAGCAGTCTACCTCCCGGGGACTATGGCTACACCTTC. As protein: CASSLPPGDYGYTF.